These T cell receptor beta chains were read from a single sample in a study of post-analysis software for immune sequencing data. MiXCR was run by TCRdb on the PCR reads, yielding one entry per CDR3 protein. In the table there are about 200,000 distinct CDR3 sequences, roughly 28% of which are singletons. The sequenced material came from blood. The receptors come from a girl between 2 and 17 years old with multiple sclerosis. Both conserved end residues are part of each CDR3. The D gene is left open where the match is weak. Some rows have no size entry. The others give once, few or many, or a class for an expanded clone.

v_gene: TRBV29-1; j_gene: TRBJ2-3; abundance: many; d_gene: -; CDR3nt: TGCAGCGTTGAAAAAGGGGGCACAGATACGCAGTATTTT; CDR3aa: CSVEKGGTDTQYF
v_gene: TRBV7-9; j_gene: TRBJ1-2; abundance: many; d_gene: -; CDR3nt: TGTGCCAGCAGCAAAGACCGTGGAGAAGCTAACTATGGCTACACCTTC; CDR3aa: CASSKDRGEANYGYTF
v_gene: TRBV27; j_gene: TRBJ1-5; abundance: -; d_gene: -; CDR3nt: TGTGCCAGCAGTTCGGTTAGCAATCAGCCCCAGCATTTT; CDR3aa: CASSSVSNQPQHF
v_gene: TRBV5-6; j_gene: TRBJ1-2; abundance: few; d_gene: -; CDR3nt: TGTGCCAGCAGCTTGGCCCAGGGGAGGGGGAGAAATGATGGCTACACCTTC; CDR3aa: CASSLAQGRGRNDGYTF
v_gene: TRBV11-2; j_gene: TRBJ2-7; abundance: -; d_gene: TRBD2; CDR3nt: TGTGCCAGCAGCGTCCAATTTACTAGCGCCGCCAGCTCCTACGAGCAGTACTTC; CDR3aa: CASSVQFTSAASSYEQYF
v_gene: TRBV3-1; j_gene: TRBJ1-6; abundance: few; d_gene: -; CDR3nt: TGTGCCAGTAAGCCAGGGGAAAGTAATTCACCCCTCCACTTT; CDR3aa: CASKPGESNSPLHF
v_gene: TRBV7-2; j_gene: TRBJ2-3; abundance: many; d_gene: TRBD2; CDR3nt: TGTGCCAGCAGCCCTAGCGGGTTCACAGATACGCAGTATTTT; CDR3aa: CASSPSGFTDTQYF
v_gene: TRBV18; j_gene: TRBJ2-1; abundance: -; d_gene: TRBD2; CDR3nt: TGTGCCAGCTCGCCTAGCGGACCTAACAATGAGCAGTTCTTC; CDR3aa: CASSPSGPNNEQFF
v_gene: TRBV12-3/TRBV12-4; j_gene: TRBJ1-3; abundance: -; d_gene: -; CDR3nt: TGTGCCAGCAGTTCGTGGACCGCGACCTCTGGAAACACCATATATTTT; CDR3aa: CASSSWTATSGNTIYF
v_gene: TRBV12-3/TRBV12-4; j_gene: TRBJ2-3; abundance: -; d_gene: TRBD2; CDR3nt: TGTGCCAGCAGTTTCACTAGCGGAATGTTGGATACGCAGTATTTT; CDR3aa: CASSFTSGMLDTQYF
v_gene: TRBV29-1; j_gene: TRBJ2-1; abundance: many; d_gene: -; CDR3nt: TGCAGCGTGTCGGGCGGATACAATGAGCAGTTCTTC; CDR3aa: CSVSGGYNEQFF
v_gene: TRBV30; j_gene: TRBJ1-2; abundance: many; d_gene: TRBD1; CDR3nt: TGTGCCTGGAGTACCCAGGGGGCCTATGGCTACACCTTC; CDR3aa: CAWSTQGAYGYTF
v_gene: TRBV27; j_gene: TRBJ1-6; abundance: -; d_gene: TRBD1; CDR3nt: TGTGCCAGCAGTTTGCAACTACCGGGACAGGGAGGTTCACCCCTCCACTTT; CDR3aa: CASSLQLPGQGGSPLHF
v_gene: TRBV2; j_gene: TRBJ1-1; abundance: few; d_gene: -; CDR3nt: TGTGCCAGCACAGTGGGGGCAGCTGAAGCTTTCTTT; CDR3aa: CASTVGAAEAFF
v_gene: TRBV5-1; j_gene: TRBJ2-6; abundance: many; d_gene: -; CDR3nt: TGCGCCAGCAGCTTGGAACTTCCTGGGGCCAACGTCCTGACTTTC; CDR3aa: CASSLELPGANVLTF
v_gene: TRBV27; j_gene: TRBJ1-1; abundance: few; d_gene: -; CDR3nt: TGTGCCAGCAGTCCCCGAGGACCCCTGAACACTGAAGCTTTCTTT; CDR3aa: CASSPRGPLNTEAFF
v_gene: TRBV29-1; j_gene: TRBJ1-5; abundance: many; d_gene: -; CDR3nt: TGCAGCGTTGCTGACAACTATAGCAATCAGCCCCAGCATTTT; CDR3aa: CSVADNYSNQPQHF
v_gene: TRBV28; j_gene: TRBJ2-3; abundance: many; d_gene: -; CDR3nt: TGTGCCAGCACTCAATCCCCGGGCGGGAGCACAGATACGCAGTATTTT; CDR3aa: CASTQSPGGSTDTQYF
v_gene: TRBV7-9; j_gene: TRBJ2-7; abundance: few; d_gene: -; CDR3nt: TGTACCAGCAGCTCCGGGGATCGCTCCTACGAGCAGTACTTC; CDR3aa: CTSSSGDRSYEQYF
v_gene: TRBV5-1; j_gene: TRBJ2-1; abundance: few; d_gene: TRBD2; CDR3nt: TGCGCCAGCAGCTTGGGCCCCGCTAGCGGCCTTAGGAATGAGCAGTTCTTC; CDR3aa: CASSLGPASGLRNEQFF
v_gene: TRBV29-1; j_gene: TRBJ2-7; abundance: many; d_gene: TRBD2; CDR3nt: TGCAGCGTAGCGGGACTAGCGGAGCAGTACTTC; CDR3aa: CSVAGLAEQYF
v_gene: TRBV11-1; j_gene: TRBJ2-2; abundance: -; d_gene: -; CDR3nt: TGTGCCAGCAGCGATTTATTTATCGGTGTGAACACCGGGGAGCTGTTTTTT; CDR3aa: CASSDLFIGVNTGELFF
v_gene: TRBV5-1; j_gene: TRBJ2-1; abundance: few; d_gene: -; CDR3nt: TGCGCCAGCAGCTTATGGGGACACCATGGGGATGAGCAGTTCTTC; CDR3aa: CASSLWGHHGDEQFF
v_gene: TRBV9; j_gene: TRBJ1-4; abundance: few; d_gene: -; CDR3nt: TGTGCCAGCAGCCCATACATTCCGGGACATAGAACCAACGACGGGGATAATGAAAAACTGTTTTTT; CDR3aa: CASSPYIPGHRTNDGDNEKLFF
v_gene: TRBV5-1; j_gene: TRBJ2-1; abundance: -; d_gene: TRBD2; CDR3nt: TGCGCCAGCAGCTTGGGGCTAGGGGTCCTAGCGGGAGCCTATAATGAGCAGTTCTTC; CDR3aa: CASSLGLGVLAGAYNEQFF
v_gene: TRBV6-5; j_gene: TRBJ2-7; abundance: many; d_gene: TRBD1; CDR3nt: TGTGCCAGCAGTTCGGACAGGGGCCACGAGCAGTACTTC; CDR3aa: CASSSDRGHEQYF
v_gene: TRBV12-3/TRBV12-4; j_gene: TRBJ2-7; abundance: -; d_gene: -; CDR3nt: TGTGCCAGCAGTTATGGCGCGAGCTACGAGCAGTACTTC; CDR3aa: CASSYGASYEQYF
v_gene: TRBV7-2; j_gene: TRBJ2-1; abundance: -; d_gene: TRBD2; CDR3nt: TGTGCCAGCAGCAAGGCTAGCGGCTACAATGAGCAGTTCTTC; CDR3aa: CASSKASGYNEQFF
v_gene: TRBV13; j_gene: TRBJ2-5; abundance: -; d_gene: TRBD1; CDR3nt: TGTGCCAGCAGCTCATGGACAGGTGTAAGAGAGACCCAGTACTTC; CDR3aa: CASSSWTGVRETQYF
v_gene: TRBV20-1; j_gene: TRBJ2-3; abundance: many; d_gene: TRBD2; CDR3nt: TGCAGTGCTACACCCGGACTAGCGGGAGGAGATACGCAGTATTTT; CDR3aa: CSATPGLAGGDTQYF
v_gene: TRBV6-1; j_gene: TRBJ2-1; abundance: few; d_gene: TRBD2; CDR3nt: TGTGCCTGTGGACTAGACACTTTCGGGGATTACAATGAGCAGTTCTTC; CDR3aa: CACGLDTFGDYNEQFF
v_gene: TRBV29-1; j_gene: TRBJ2-7; abundance: many; d_gene: -; CDR3nt: TGCAGCGTTGAAGACCAAAGGGCCGAGACGCAGTACTTC; CDR3aa: CSVEDQRAETQYF
v_gene: TRBV29-1; j_gene: TRBJ2-3; abundance: many; d_gene: TRBD1; CDR3nt: TGCAGCTTTAATAGGATTGTGGGACAGGGGGTAACAGATACGCAGTATTTT; CDR3aa: CSFNRIVGQGVTDTQYF
v_gene: TRBV5-5; j_gene: TRBJ1-6; abundance: few; d_gene: -; CDR3nt: TGTGCCAGCAGCTTACAGGGTCGGTATAATTCACCCCTCCACTTT; CDR3aa: CASSLQGRYNSPLHF
v_gene: TRBV6-1; j_gene: TRBJ2-1; abundance: many; d_gene: -; CDR3nt: TGTGCCAGCAGTGGCCTTTGGGGAGTGGTGCAGTTCTTC; CDR3aa: CASSGLWGVVQFF
v_gene: TRBV10-2; j_gene: TRBJ1-1; abundance: few; d_gene: -; CDR3nt: TGCGCCAGCAGTGACCTCGGTAAGGGAGGTGAAGCTTTCTTT; CDR3aa: CASSDLGKGGEAFF
v_gene: TRBV6-5; j_gene: TRBJ1-1; abundance: few; d_gene: -; CDR3nt: TGTGCCAGCAGTTACTCCCGGGGTATAATCCGAGCTTTCTTT; CDR3aa: CASSYSRGIIRAFF
v_gene: TRBV18; j_gene: TRBJ1-1; abundance: few; d_gene: -; CDR3nt: TGTGCCAGCTCACGGTCAGTAGGGCAGGGGAAAATGAACACTGAAGCTTTCTTT; CDR3aa: CASSRSVGQGKMNTEAFF
v_gene: TRBV5-1; j_gene: TRBJ1-1; abundance: -; d_gene: -; CDR3nt: TGCGCCAGCAGCTTGACAGGGCTGATGGCCACTGAAGCTTTCTTT; CDR3aa: CASSLTGLMATEAFF
v_gene: TRBV29-1; j_gene: TRBJ2-2; abundance: few; d_gene: TRBD1; CDR3nt: TGCAGCGTTTGGGACAGGGGAGTCGGGGAGCTGTTTTTT; CDR3aa: CSVWDRGVGELFF
v_gene: TRBV5-1; j_gene: TRBJ1-5; abundance: few; d_gene: -; CDR3nt: TGCGCCAGCAGCCAAGGCTCTCTCAATCAGCCCCAGCATTTT; CDR3aa: CASSQGSLNQPQHF
v_gene: TRBV28; j_gene: TRBJ1-5; abundance: few; d_gene: -; CDR3nt: TGTGCCAGCATGGTGCATAGCAATCAGCCCCAGCATTTT; CDR3aa: CASMVHSNQPQHF
v_gene: TRBV4-1; j_gene: TRBJ1-5; abundance: few; d_gene: TRBD1; CDR3nt: TGCGCCAGCAGCCCCACCGAGGGACAGGGATTGGGTCAGCCCCAGCATTTT; CDR3aa: CASSPTEGQGLGQPQHF
v_gene: TRBV29-1; j_gene: TRBJ1-1; abundance: few; d_gene: -; CDR3nt: TGCAGCGTTGTTGAGGGAAGCACTGAAGCTTTCTTT; CDR3aa: CSVVEGSTEAFF
v_gene: TRBV7-9; j_gene: TRBJ2-6; abundance: many; d_gene: -; CDR3nt: TGTGCCAGCAGCTTACGTGTATCTGGGGCCAACGTCCTGACTTTC; CDR3aa: CASSLRVSGANVLTF
v_gene: TRBV6-4; j_gene: TRBJ2-3; abundance: many; d_gene: TRBD1; CDR3nt: TGTGCCAGCAGAACCACCGGGACAGGGAGCACAGATACGCAGTATTTT; CDR3aa: CASRTTGTGSTDTQYF
v_gene: TRBV5-1; j_gene: TRBJ1-5; abundance: many; d_gene: -; CDR3nt: TGCGCCAGCAGCTTGTCAGGGGACAATCAGCCCCAGCATTTT; CDR3aa: CASSLSGDNQPQHF
v_gene: TRBV15; j_gene: TRBJ2-7; abundance: many; d_gene: TRBD1; CDR3nt: TGTGCCACCAGCAAGGGGACAGGGGGCTACGAGCAGTACTTC; CDR3aa: CATSKGTGGYEQYF
v_gene: TRBV12-3/TRBV12-4; j_gene: TRBJ2-7; abundance: many; d_gene: TRBD1; CDR3nt: TGTGCCAGCAGTTTAGGTCGGGACAGGGGCTCCTACGAGCAGTACTTC; CDR3aa: CASSLGRDRGSYEQYF
v_gene: TRBV7-3; j_gene: TRBJ2-1; abundance: many; d_gene: TRBD1; CDR3nt: TGTGCCAGCAGCAGCGACTGGGACAGTGGGCAGTTCTTC; CDR3aa: CASSSDWDSGQFF
v_gene: TRBV20-1; j_gene: TRBJ1-6; abundance: many; d_gene: -; CDR3nt: TGCAGTGCTCTGTCGCGCGCCAATTCACCCCTCCACTTT; CDR3aa: CSALSRANSPLHF
v_gene: TRBV6-2/TRBV6-3; j_gene: TRBJ2-3; abundance: few; d_gene: TRBD2; CDR3nt: TGTGCCAGCACCATCCCTCCTAGCGGGCCGCAGTATTTT; CDR3aa: CASTIPPSGPQYF
v_gene: TRBV15; j_gene: TRBJ2-5; abundance: few; d_gene: -; CDR3nt: TGTGCCACCAGCTCCAGGAGGGGCTACAATGAGCAGTACTTC; CDR3aa: CATSSRRGYNEQYF
v_gene: TRBV12-3/TRBV12-4; j_gene: TRBJ2-7; abundance: -; d_gene: TRBD2; CDR3nt: TGTGCCAGCAGCGCGGGGGGCTCGTCAAGGGAGCAGTACTTC; CDR3aa: CASSAGGSSREQYF